This is a list of T cell receptor beta chains from one sample in a study of shared clonotypes between healthy human individuals. Repertoires were generated with immunoSEQ multiplex PCR, while TCRdb's copy carries only in-frame clones and drops some. The sample includes around 88,000 clones, under 80% of them seen just once. The sequencing sample was made of memory CD8+ T cells sorted from blood. All receptors come from a man aged 25 to 40 in good health. Both conserved end residues are part of each CDR3. D genes are given only for firm matches. Some rows mark clone size as missing; the rest say once, few, many or name a class of expanded clone.

once	TRBV5-1	TRBJ1-2	16	NA	TGCGCCAGCAGGCCAGGACTGAGGATTGCTGGGTATGGCTACACCTTC	CASRPGLRIAGYGYTF
medium-sized	TRBV25-1	TRBJ2-7	14	TRBD1	TGTGCCAGCAGTGATCGAACAGGGGTGTGGGAGCAGTACTTC	CASSDRTGVWEQYF
many	TRBV7-8	TRBJ1-2	14	NA	TGTGCCAGCAGCTTAGCGAGCGAGTTTCGTGGCTACACCTTC	CASSLASEFRGYTF
NA	TRBV18	TRBJ2-3	17	NA	TGTGCCAGCTCACCACCGGGACTTCGGCTCCCCACAGATACGCAGTATTTT	CASSPPGLRLPTDTQYF
NA	TRBV28	TRBJ1-4	15	NA	TGTGCCAGCAGTCTCCCGGGGAGGATTAATGAAAAACTGTTTTTT	CASSLPGRINEKLFF
NA	TRBV2	TRBJ1-5	13	NA	TGTGCCAGCGTTAGAGATAGCAATCAGCCCCAGCATTTT	CASVRDSNQPQHF
NA	TRBV7-9	TRBJ2-3	13	NA	TGTGCCAGCAGCTCCTCTAACACAGATACGCAGTATTTT	CASSSSNTDTQYF
few	TRBV28	TRBJ2-7	16	NA	TGTGCCAGCAGTTTAACCGCCGGGACGGGAACCTACGAGCAGTACTTC	CASSLTAGTGTYEQYF
few	TRBV6-4	TRBJ1-1	13	NA	TGTGCCACCGCGAAAGGGGAGAACACTGAAGCTTTCTTT	CATAKGENTEAFF
few	TRBV10-2	TRBJ2-7	17	TRBD2	TGCGCCAGCAGTAGCCCCGGGACTAGCGGGAGTCCATACGAGCAGTACTTC	CASSSPGTSGSPYEQYF
few	TRBV28	TRBJ2-1	14	NA	TGTGCCAGCCGAGACGGAAGCTCCTACAATGAGCAGTTCTTC	CASRDGSSYNEQFF
NA	TRBV5-1	TRBJ1-5	13	NA	TGCGCCAGCAGTCCCGACAGTTATCAACCCCAGCATTTT	CASSPDSYQPQHF
NA	TRBV6-1	TRBJ2-1	16	TRBD1	TGTGCCAGCAGTGAATCGTCAGGGGGCACCTACAATGAGCAGTTCTTC	CASSESSGGTYNEQFF
NA	TRBV5-1	TRBJ2-5	16	TRBD2	TGCGCCAGCAGCTTGGCTAGCGGGAGGGTACAAGAGACCCAGTACTTC	CASSLASGRVQETQYF
many	TRBV25-1	TRBJ2-7	15	TRBD2	TGTGCCAGCAGTGACGAGACTAGCGGGAGGGCCGAGCAGTACTTC	CASSDETSGRAEQYF
NA	TRBV5-4	TRBJ1-2	14	NA	TGTGCCAGCAGCTTGACAGGGTCTACCTATGGCTACACCTTC	CASSLTGSTYGYTF
once	TRBV6-6	TRBJ2-1	13	NA	TGTGCCAGCAGTTACGACAGCTACAATGAGCAGTTCTTC	CASSYDSYNEQFF